This T cell receptor beta chain was captured by sequencing in a study of blood T cells in healthy people across ages. A note on this clonotype: Its antigen is not known.

Study-wide points: Older age coincided with a roughly linear decline in TCR beta diversity per million T cells.

The V end was cut by 6 bases, the J end by 3 bases, with 19 bases between. This CDR3 region has 16 residues. Alongside a J-beta primer mix, a sample-barcoded 5' primer served in a second PCR lasting about 7 to 11 cycles. TCRdb reanalysed the 5' RACE reads using MiXCR and keeps one entry per CDR3 protein. The top ten clones hold roughly 18% of a sample with roughly 570,000 distinct CDR3 sequences, 25% to 30% of them seen once. This clonotype was sampled from a woman in her 70s in good health. Input material: blood. The genes are TRBV12-3 or TRBV12-4 and TRBJ2-3, with D possibly matching TRBD1 (6 bases). The CDR3 loop reads CASSRARDTRTDTQYF. The CDR3 coding sequence is TGTGCCAGCAGCCGAGCAAGGGACACCAGAACAGATACGCAGTATTTT.